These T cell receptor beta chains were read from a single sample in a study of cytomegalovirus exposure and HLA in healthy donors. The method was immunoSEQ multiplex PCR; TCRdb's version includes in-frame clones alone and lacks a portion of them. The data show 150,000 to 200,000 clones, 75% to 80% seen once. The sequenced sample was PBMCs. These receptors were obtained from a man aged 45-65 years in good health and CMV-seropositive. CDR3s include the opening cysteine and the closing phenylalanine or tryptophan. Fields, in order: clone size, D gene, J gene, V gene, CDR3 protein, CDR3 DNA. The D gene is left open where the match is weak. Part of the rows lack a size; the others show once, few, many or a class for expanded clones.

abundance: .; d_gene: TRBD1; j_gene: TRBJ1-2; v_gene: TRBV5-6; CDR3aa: CASSWGTGDGYGYTF; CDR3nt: TGTGCCAGCAGCTGGGGGACAGGGGACGGCTATGGCTACACCTTC
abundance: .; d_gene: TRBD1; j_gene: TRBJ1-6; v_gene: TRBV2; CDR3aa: CARTPRQGQNSPLHF; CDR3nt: TGTGCCAGGACCCCCCGACAGGGGCAGAATTCACCCCTCCACTTT
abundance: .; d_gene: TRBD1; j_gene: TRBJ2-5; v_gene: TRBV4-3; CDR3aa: CASSQDRDRVGETQYF; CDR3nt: TGCGCCAGCAGCCAAGATAGGGACAGGGTAGGGGAGACCCAGTACTTC
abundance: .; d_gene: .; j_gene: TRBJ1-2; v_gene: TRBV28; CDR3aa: CASSLFRGGYTF; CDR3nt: TGTGCCAGCAGTTTATTCCGAGGGGGCTACACCTTC
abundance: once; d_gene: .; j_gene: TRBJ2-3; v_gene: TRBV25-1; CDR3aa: CASSEGRTGFSTDTQYF; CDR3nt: TGTGCCAGCAGTGAAGGGAGAACGGGGTTTAGCACAGATACGCAGTATTTT
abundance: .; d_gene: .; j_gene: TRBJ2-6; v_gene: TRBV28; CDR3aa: CASSLIRTPSGANVLTF; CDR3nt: TGTGCCAGCAGTCTTATCCGTACTCCCTCTGGGGCCAACGTCCTGACTTTC
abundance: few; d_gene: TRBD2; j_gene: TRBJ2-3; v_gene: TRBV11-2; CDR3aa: CASSLSTSGGNTQYF; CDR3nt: TGTGCCAGCAGCTTATCTACTAGCGGGGGTAATACGCAGTATTTT
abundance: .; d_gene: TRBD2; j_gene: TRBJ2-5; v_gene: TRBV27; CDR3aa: CASSLRLAGAEKETQYF; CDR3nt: TGTGCCAGCAGTTTAAGGCTAGCGGGGGCCGAAAAAGAGACCCAGTACTTC
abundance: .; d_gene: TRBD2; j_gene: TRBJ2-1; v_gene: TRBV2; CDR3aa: CASSAWGAGGNNEQFF; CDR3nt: TGTGCCAGCAGCGCCTGGGGAGCGGGGGGTAACAATGAGCAGTTCTTC
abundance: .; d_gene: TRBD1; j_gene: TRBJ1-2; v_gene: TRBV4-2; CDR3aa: CASSHALGGGYGYTF; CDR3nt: TGTGCCAGCAGCCATGCGCTAGGGGGCGGCTATGGCTACACCTTC
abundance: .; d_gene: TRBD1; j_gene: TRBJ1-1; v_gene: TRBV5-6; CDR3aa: CASSLTTGGTEAFF; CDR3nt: TGTGCCAGCAGCCTGACGACAGGGGGGACTGAAGCTTTCTTT
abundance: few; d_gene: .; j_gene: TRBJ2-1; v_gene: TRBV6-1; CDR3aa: CASSPGSTYNEQFF; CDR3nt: TGTGCCAGCAGTCCGGGTTCAACCTACAATGAGCAGTTCTTC
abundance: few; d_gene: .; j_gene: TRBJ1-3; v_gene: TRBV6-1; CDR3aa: CASLSSGNTIYF; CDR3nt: TGTGCCAGCCTGAGCTCTGGAAACACCATATATTTT
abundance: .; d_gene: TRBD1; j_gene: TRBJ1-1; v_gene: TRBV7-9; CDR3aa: CASSGKGLGDSANTEAFF; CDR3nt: TGTGCCAGCAGCGGGAAGGGCTTAGGGGACAGTGCTAACACTGAAGCTTTCTTT
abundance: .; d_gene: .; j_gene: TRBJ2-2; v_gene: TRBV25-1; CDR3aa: CASSDGQGGHTGELFF; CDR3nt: TGTGCCAGCAGTGACGGGCAGGGCGGTCACACCGGGGAGCTGTTTTTT
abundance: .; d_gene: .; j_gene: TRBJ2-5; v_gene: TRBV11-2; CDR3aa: CASSLQYQETQYF; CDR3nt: TGTGCCAGCAGCTTACAGTACCAAGAGACCCAGTACTTC
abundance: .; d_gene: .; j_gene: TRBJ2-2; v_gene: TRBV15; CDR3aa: CATSRDQGAGELFF; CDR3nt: TGTGCCACCAGCAGAGATCAGGGCGCCGGGGAGCTGTTTTTT
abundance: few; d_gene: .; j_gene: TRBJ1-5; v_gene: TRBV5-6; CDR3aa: CASSFGGHSNQPQHF; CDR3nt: TGTGCCAGCAGCTTTGGGGGCCATAGCAATCAGCCCCAGCATTTT
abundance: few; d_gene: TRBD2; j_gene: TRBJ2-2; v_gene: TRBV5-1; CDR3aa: CASSPRTSGGKTNTGELFF; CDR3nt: TGCGCCAGCAGCCCCCGGACTAGCGGGGGGAAAACGAACACCGGGGAGCTGTTTTTT
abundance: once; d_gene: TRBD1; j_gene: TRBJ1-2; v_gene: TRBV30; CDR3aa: CAWGWTGSSHLSVYGYTF; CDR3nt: TGTGCCTGGGGGTGGACAGGTTCATCACATCTCTCCGTCTATGGCTACACCTTC
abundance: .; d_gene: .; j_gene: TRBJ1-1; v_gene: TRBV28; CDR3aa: CASSLSLGLLNTEAFF; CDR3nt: TGTGCCAGCAGTTTAAGTTTGGGACTGCTGAACACTGAAGCTTTCTTT
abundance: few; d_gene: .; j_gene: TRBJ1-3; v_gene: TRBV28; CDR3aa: CASSLSGISGNTIYF; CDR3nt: TGTGCCAGCAGTTTATCAGGGATCTCTGGAAACACCATATATTTT
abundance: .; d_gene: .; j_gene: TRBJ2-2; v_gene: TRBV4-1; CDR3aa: CASKGEQNTGELFF; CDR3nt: TGCGCGTCGAAGGGGGAACAGAACACCGGGGAGCTGTTTTTT
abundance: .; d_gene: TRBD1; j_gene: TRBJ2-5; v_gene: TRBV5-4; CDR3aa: CASSEDRGETQYF; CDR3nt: TGTGCCAGCAGCGAGGACAGGGGGGAGACCCAGTACTTC
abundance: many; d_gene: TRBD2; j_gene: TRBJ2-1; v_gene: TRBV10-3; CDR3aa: CAISELAGTYNEQFF; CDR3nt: TGTGCCATCAGTGAGCTAGCGGGGACTTACAATGAGCAGTTCTTC
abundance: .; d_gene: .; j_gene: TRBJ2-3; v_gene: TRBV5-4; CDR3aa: CASSLGQVYTDTQYF; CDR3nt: TGTGCCAGCAGCTTGGGGCAGGTTTACACAGATACGCAGTATTTT
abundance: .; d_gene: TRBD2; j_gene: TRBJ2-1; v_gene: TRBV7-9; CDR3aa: CASSSIAGGPYNEQFF; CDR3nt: TGTGCCAGCAGCTCCATAGCGGGGGGGCCCTACAATGAGCAGTTCTTC
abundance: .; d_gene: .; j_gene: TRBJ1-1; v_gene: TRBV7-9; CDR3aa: CASSLLGGGEGTEAFF; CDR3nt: TGTGCCAGCAGCTTATTAGGCGGGGGGGAGGGCACTGAAGCTTTCTTT
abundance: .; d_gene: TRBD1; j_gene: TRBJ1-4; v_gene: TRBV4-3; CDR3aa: CASSQDKGAWEKLFF; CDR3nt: TGCGCCAGCAGCCAAGATAAGGGGGCGTGGGAAAAACTGTTTTTT
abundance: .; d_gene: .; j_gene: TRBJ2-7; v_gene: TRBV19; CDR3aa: CASSIGTVYEQYF; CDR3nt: TGTGCCAGTAGTATAGGGACAGTCTACGAGCAGTACTTC
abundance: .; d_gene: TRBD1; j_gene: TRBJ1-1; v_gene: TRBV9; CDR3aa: CASSVPQGELNTEAFF; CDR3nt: TGTGCCAGCAGCGTGCCGCAGGGGGAACTGAACACTGAAGCTTTCTTT
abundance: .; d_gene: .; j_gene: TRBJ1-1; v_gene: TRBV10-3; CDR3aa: CAISGGLEGEAFF; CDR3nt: TGTGCCATCAGTGGAGGGCTGGAGGGTGAAGCTTTCTTT
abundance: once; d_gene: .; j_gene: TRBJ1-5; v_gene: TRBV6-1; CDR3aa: CASRPAGSGNQPQHF; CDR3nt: TGTGCCAGCAGACCTGCGGGGAGCGGCAATCAGCCCCAGCATTTT
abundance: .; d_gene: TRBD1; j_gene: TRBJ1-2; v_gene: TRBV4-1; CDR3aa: CASSQAREGASGYTF; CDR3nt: TGCGCCAGCAGCCAAGCAAGAGAGGGGGCTTCTGGCTACACCTTC
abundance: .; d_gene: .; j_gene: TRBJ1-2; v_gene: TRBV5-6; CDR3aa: CASSFVQGQRGYTF; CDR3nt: TGTGCCAGCAGCTTCGTACAGGGTCAGCGTGGCTACACCTTC
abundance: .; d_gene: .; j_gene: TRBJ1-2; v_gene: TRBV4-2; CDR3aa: CASSQARDYGYTF; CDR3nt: TGTGCCAGCAGCCAAGCCAGGGACTATGGCTACACCTTC
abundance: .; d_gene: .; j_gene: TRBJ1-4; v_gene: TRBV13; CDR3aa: CASSYGPDEVYEKLFF; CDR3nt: TGTGCCAGCAGCTACGGTCCCGATGAAGTGTATGAAAAACTGTTTTTT
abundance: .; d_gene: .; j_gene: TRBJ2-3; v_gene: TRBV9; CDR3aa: CASSVARESTDTQYF; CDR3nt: TGTGCCAGCAGCGTAGCGAGGGAAAGCACAGATACGCAGTATTTT
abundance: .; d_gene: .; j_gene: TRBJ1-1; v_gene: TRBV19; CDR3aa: CASSIGATVNTEAFF; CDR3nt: TGTGCCAGTAGTATAGGAGCGACAGTGAACACTGAAGCTTTCTTT
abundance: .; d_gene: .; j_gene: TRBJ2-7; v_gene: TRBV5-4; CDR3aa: CASRSTGNYEQYF; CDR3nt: TGTGCCAGCAGGTCCACAGGAAACTACGAGCAGTACTTC
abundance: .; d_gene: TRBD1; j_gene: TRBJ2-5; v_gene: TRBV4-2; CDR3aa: CASSQVLLSDRGKETQYF; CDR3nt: TGTGCCAGCAGCCAAGTTCTTTTATCGGACAGGGGAAAAGAGACCCAGTACTTC
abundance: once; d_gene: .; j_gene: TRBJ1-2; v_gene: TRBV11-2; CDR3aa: CASSPSGVRGSGYTF; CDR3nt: TGTGCCAGCAGCCCCAGCGGGGTCCGGGGCTCTGGCTACACCTTC
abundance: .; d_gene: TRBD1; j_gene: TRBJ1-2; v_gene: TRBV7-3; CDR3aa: CASSSPGTGENYGYTF; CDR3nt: TGTGCCAGCAGCTCCCCCGGGACAGGGGAAAACTATGGCTACACCTTC
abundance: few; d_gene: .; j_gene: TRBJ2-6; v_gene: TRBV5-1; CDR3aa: CASGTTGSSGANVLTF; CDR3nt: TGCGCCAGCGGTACAACCGGGAGCTCTGGGGCCAACGTCCTGACTTTC
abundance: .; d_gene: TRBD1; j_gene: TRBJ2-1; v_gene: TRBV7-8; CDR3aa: CASSLGFRGLYNEQFF; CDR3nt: TGTGCCAGCAGCTTAGGGTTCAGGGGGCTCTACAATGAGCAGTTCTTC
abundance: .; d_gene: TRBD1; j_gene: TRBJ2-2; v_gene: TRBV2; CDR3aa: CASRSGTAPTGELFF; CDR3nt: TGTGCCAGCAGGTCCGGGACAGCCCCCACCGGGGAGCTGTTTTTT
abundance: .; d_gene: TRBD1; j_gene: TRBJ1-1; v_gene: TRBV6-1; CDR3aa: CASSDFGTANTEAFF; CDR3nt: TGTGCCAGCAGTGATTTCGGGACAGCGAACACTGAAGCTTTCTTT